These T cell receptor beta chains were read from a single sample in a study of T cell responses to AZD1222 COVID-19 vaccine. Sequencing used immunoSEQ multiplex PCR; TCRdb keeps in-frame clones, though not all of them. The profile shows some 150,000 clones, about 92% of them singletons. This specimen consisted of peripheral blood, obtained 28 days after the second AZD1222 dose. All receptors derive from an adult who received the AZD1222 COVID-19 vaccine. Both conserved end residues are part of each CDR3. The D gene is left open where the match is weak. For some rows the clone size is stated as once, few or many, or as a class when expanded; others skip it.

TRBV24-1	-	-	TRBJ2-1	TGTGCCACCAGTGATTTGCGATTGAGAATGGGAGAGCAGTTCTTC	CATSDLRLRMGEQFF
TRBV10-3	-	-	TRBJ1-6	TGTGCCATCAAAAACGCTGTTCCTTCACCCCTCCACTTT	CAIKNAVPSPLHF
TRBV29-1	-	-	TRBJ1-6	TGCAGCGTTCTTACGGGGTCCTTCACCCTCCACTTT	CSVLTGSFTLHF
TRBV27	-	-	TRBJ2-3	TGTGCCAGCAGTTTTAGCGGCGAGCGCACAGATACGCAGTATTTT	CASSFSGERTDTQYF
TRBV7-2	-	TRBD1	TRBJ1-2	TGTGCCAGCAGCTTAGGACAGGGGGCGATCGTCTATGGCTACACCTTC	CASSLGQGAIVYGYTF
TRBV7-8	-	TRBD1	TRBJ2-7	TGTGCCAGCAGCCCACAGGGGGTTTTCGGCTACGAGCAGTACTTC	CASSPQGVFGYEQYF
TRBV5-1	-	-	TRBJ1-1	TGCGCCAGCAGCTCCCTACAGGGAGCGGACACTGAAGCTTTCTTT	CASSSLQGADTEAFF
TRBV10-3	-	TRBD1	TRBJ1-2	TGTGCCATCACACACGACAGGGGGAACTATGGCTACACCTTC	CAITHDRGNYGYTF
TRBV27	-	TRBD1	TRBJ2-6	TGTGCCAGCAGGTTGACAGGGGGCTTAGCTGGGGCCAACGTCCTGACTTTC	CASRLTGGLAGANVLTF
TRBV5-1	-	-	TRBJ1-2	TGCGCCAGCAGCTTGGGGGGCTCTGGCTACACCTTC	CASSLGGSGYTF
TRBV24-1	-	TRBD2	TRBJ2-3	TGTGCCACCAGTAAAAGCGGGAGGAGGACAGATACGCAGTATTTT	CATSKSGRRTDTQYF
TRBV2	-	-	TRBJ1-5	TGTGCCAGCAGTGTGGGGCAGAATAGCAATCAGCCCCAGCATTTT	CASSVGQNSNQPQHF
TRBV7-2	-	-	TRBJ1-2	TGTGCCAGCAGCTTACCGGGTGGCGGAGGCTACACCTTC	CASSLPGGGGYTF
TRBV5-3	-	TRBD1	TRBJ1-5	TGTGCCAGAAGCGCGATTTCCTCCGGGACAGGAGACAATCAGCCCCAGCATTTT	CARSAISSGTGDNQPQHF
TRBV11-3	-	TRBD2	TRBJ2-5	TGTGCCAGCAGCTCCCGCCAGGGCGGGGGGGCGGCCCAGTACTTC	CASSSRQGGGAAQYF
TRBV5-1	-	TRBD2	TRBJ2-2	TGCGCCAGCAGCTTTAGCCTAGCGGGAGCCACCGGGGAGCTGTTTTTT	CASSFSLAGATGELFF
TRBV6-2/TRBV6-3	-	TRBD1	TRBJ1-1	TGTGCCAGCAGTACCCACAGGGGAAGGACTGAAGCTTTCTTT	CASSTHRGRTEAFF
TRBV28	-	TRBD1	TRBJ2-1	TGTGCCACCACAGGGGCCTACAATGAGCAGTTCTTC	CATTGAYNEQFF
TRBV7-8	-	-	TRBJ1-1	TGTGCCAGCAGCTTGGGCTACATGAACACTGAAGCTTTCTTT	CASSLGYMNTEAFF
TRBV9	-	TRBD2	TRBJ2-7	TGTGCCAGCAGCGTAGCTGGGACTAGCGGCAGCTACGAGCAGTACTTC	CASSVAGTSGSYEQYF
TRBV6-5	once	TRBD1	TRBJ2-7	TGTGCCAGCAGTTACAGGGACAGGGGTTACGAGCAGTACTTC	CASSYRDRGYEQYF
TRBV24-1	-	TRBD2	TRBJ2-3	TGTGCCACTTCGAGCGGGAGGGTTCCTAGCACAGATACGCAGTATTTT	CATSSGRVPSTDTQYF
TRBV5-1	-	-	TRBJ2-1	TGCGCCAGCAGCTTGGCGGGGAGCTCCTACAATGAGCAGTTCTTC	CASSLAGSSYNEQFF
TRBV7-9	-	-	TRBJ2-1	TGTGCCAGCAGCGGGTCCGGGACCTCGAGCTCCTACAATGAGCAGTTCTTC	CASSGSGTSSSYNEQFF
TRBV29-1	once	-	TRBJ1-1	TGCAGCGTTGGAGAGTGGGGGGACACGAACACTGAAGCTTTCTTT	CSVGEWGDTNTEAFF
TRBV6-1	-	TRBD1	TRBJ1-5	TGTGCCAGCAGTGAAGGGACAGGGAGGAATCAGCCCCAGCATTTT	CASSEGTGRNQPQHF
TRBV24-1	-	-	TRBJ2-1	TGTGCCACCAGTGATCGGGCGGTTTCAGGCGATGAGCAGTTCTTC	CATSDRAVSGDEQFF
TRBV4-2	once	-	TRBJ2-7	TGTGCCAGCAGCCAAGTGACGAACTACGAGCAGTACTTC	CASSQVTNYEQYF
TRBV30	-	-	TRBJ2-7	TGTGCCTGGAGTGTACGGGGAAGACAACTCTCCTACGAGCAGTACTTC	CAWSVRGRQLSYEQYF
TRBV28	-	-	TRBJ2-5	TGTGCCAGCAGGAAGAGGGGAAGTACGGGACGTGAGGCTTCGACCCGAAAAGAGACCCAGTACTTC	CASRKRGSTGREASTRKETQYF
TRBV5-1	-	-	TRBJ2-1	TGCGCCAGCAGCTTGGGGGTGGGGACCGCCTCTCATGAGCAGTTCTTC	CASSLGVGTASHEQFF
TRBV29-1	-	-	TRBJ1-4	TGCAGCGTAACCGGGAGGGCTCGTGAAAAACTGTTTTTT	CSVTGRAREKLFF
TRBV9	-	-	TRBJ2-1	TGTGCCAGCAGCGTAGCTCCCGGGACTGCTCTCTCCTACAATGAGCAGTTCTTC	CASSVAPGTALSYNEQFF
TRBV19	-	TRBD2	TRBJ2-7	TGTGCCAGTAGTGACACTAGCGGCCCTACAGCCTACGAGCAGTACTTC	CASSDTSGPTAYEQYF
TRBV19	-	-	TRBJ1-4	TGTGCCAGTAGTATCGGTGGGGCCAGTACGGGAACTAATGAAAAACTGTTTTTT	CASSIGGASTGTNEKLFF
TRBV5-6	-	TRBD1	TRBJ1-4	TGTGCCAGCAGCTCCAACAGGGGCTATAATGAAAAACTGTTTTTT	CASSSNRGYNEKLFF
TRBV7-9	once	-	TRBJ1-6	TGTGCCAGCAGCTTGGCCCCCTTGAGAAATTCACCCCTCCACTTT	CASSLAPLRNSPLHF
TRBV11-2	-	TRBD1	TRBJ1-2	TGTGCCAGCAGCTCCGGGACAGGGGGGTATGGCTACACCTTC	CASSSGTGGYGYTF
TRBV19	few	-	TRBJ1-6	TGTGCCAGTAGTATTGGGGATCATAATTCACCCCTCCACTTT	CASSIGDHNSPLHF
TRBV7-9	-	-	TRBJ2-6	TGTGCCAGCAGCTTATCAGCTAGCTCTGGGGCCAACGTCCTGACTTTC	CASSLSASSGANVLTF
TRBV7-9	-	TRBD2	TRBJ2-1	TGTGCCAGCAGCCATCCCGGACTAGCCCGCAATGAGCAGTTCTTC	CASSHPGLARNEQFF
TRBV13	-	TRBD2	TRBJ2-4	TGTGCCAGCAGCCATGGACTAGCAGTAGCCAAAAACATTCAGTACTTC	CASSHGLAVAKNIQYF
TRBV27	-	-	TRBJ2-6	TGTGCCAGCAGTTTTACCGGCAGCTCTGGGGCCAACGTCCTGACTTTC	CASSFTGSSGANVLTF
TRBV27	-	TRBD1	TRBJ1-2	TGTGCCAGCAGTTTTAGACAGGGAAATTCCTATGGCTACACCTTC	CASSFRQGNSYGYTF
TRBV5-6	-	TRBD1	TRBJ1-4	TGTGCCAGCAGCATACACAGGGGACAGAACGAAAAACTGTTTTTT	CASSIHRGQNEKLFF
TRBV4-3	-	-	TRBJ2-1	TGCGCCAGCAGCCAAGATCAAAACCTTCCGGGGCTCTTC	CASSQDQNLPGLF
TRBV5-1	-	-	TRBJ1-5	TGCGCCAGCAGCTTGGGGGAGGGGTCTCAGCCCCAGCATTTT	CASSLGEGSQPQHF
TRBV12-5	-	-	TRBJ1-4	TGTGCTAGCAAAACTGGGCTAAATAATGAAAAACTGTTTTTT	CASKTGLNNEKLFF
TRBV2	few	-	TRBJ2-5	TGTGCCAGCAGTGAAGGCAGGGGGGGTAAGACCCAGTACTTC	CASSEGRGGKTQYF
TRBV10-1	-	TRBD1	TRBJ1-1	TGCGCCAGCAGTGCAGTCGGGACAGGGAGGACTGAAGCTTTCTTT	CASSAVGTGRTEAFF
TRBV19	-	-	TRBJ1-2	TGTGCCAGTAGTCGCTTTACCACGGCCGGCTATGGCTACACCTTC	CASSRFTTAGYGYTF
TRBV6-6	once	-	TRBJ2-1	TGTGCCAGCAGCATGGGCTCTGAGCAGTTCTTC	CASSMGSEQFF
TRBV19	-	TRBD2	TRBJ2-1	TGTGCCAGTAGCTCGGGGCGGGAGGCCAATGAGCAGTTCTTC	CASSSGREANEQFF
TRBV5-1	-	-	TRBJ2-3	TGCGCCAGCAGCTTACTTCAACCATACACAGATACGCAGTATTTT	CASSLLQPYTDTQYF
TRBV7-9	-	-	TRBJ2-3	TGTGCCAGCAGTGGGGTTCGCACAGATACGCAGTATTTT	CASSGVRTDTQYF
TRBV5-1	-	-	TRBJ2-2	TGCGCCAGCAGCCCCGGGGCCGGCACCGGGGAGCTGTTTTTT	CASSPGAGTGELFF
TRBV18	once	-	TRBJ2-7	TGTGCCAGCTCACCAACAGGTGGAAATTCCTACGAGCAGTACTTC	CASSPTGGNSYEQYF